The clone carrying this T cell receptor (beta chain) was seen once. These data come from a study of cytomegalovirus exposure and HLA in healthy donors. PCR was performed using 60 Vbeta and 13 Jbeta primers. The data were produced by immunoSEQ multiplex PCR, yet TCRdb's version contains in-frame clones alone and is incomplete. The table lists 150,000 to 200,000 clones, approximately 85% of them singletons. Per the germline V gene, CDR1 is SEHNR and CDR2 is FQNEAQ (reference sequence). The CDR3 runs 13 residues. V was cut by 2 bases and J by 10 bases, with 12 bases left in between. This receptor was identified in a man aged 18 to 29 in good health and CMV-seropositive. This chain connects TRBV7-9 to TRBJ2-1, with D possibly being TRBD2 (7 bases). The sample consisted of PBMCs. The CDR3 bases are TGTGCCAGCAGCTTAAATTCGGGGGGCGAGCAGTTCTTC. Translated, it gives CASSLNSGGEQFF.